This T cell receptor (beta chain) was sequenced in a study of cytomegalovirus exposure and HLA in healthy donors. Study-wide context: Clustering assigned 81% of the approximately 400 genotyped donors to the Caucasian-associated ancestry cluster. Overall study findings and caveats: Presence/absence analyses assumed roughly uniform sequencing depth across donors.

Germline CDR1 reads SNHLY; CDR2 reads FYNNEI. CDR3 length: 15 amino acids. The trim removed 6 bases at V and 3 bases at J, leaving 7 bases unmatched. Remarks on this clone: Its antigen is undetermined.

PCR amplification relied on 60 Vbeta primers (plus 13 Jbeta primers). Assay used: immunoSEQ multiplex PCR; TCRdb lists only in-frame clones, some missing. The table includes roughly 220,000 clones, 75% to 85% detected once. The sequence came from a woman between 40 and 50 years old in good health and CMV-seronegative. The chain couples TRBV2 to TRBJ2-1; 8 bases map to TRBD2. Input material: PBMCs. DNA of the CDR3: TGTGCCAGCAGGGTCGGACTAGCAGACTACAATGAGCAGTTCTTC. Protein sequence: CASRVGLADYNEQFF.